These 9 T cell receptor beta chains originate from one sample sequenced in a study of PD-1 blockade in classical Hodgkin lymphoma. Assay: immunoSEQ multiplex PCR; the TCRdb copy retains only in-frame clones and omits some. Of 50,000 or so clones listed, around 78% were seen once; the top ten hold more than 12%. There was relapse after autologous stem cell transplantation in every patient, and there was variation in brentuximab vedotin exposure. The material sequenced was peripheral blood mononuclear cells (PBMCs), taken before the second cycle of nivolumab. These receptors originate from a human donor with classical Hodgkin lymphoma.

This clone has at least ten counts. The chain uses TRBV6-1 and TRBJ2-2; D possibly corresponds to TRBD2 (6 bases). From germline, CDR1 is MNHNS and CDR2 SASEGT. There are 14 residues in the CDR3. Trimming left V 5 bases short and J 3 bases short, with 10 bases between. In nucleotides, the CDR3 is TGTGCCAGCAGTCCCGGGGGTTACACCGGGGAGCTGTTTTTT. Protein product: CASSPGGYTGELFF.

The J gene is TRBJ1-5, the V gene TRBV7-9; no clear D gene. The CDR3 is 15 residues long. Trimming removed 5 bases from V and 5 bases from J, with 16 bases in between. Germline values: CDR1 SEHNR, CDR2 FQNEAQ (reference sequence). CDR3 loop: CASSLGRIEDQPQHF. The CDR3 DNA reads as TGTGCCAGCAGCCTTGGGAGGATTGAAGATCAGCCCCAGCATTTT. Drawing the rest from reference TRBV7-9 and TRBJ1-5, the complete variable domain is DTGVSQNPRHKITKRGQNVTFRCDPISEHNRLYWYRQTLGQGPEFLTYFQNEAQLEKSRLLSDRFSAERPKGSFSTLEIQRTEQGDSAMYLCASSLGRIEDQPQHFGDGTRLSIL.

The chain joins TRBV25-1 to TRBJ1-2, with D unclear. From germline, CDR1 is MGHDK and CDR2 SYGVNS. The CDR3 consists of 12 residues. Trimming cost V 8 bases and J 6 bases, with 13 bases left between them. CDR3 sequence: CASEGRPDGYTF. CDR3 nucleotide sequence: TGTGCCAGCGAAGGACGCCCCGATGGCTACACCTTC.

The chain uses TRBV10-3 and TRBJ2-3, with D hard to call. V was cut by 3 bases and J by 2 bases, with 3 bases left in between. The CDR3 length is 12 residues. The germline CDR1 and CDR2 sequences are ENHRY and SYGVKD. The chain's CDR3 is CAISDITDTQYF. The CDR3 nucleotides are TGTGCCATCAGTGACATCACAGATACGCAGTATTTT.

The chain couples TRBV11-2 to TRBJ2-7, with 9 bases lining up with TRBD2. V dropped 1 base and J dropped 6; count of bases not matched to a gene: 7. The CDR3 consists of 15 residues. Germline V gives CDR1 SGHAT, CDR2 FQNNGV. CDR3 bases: TGTGCCAGCAGCTTAGGGGCGGGAGGGGCTCCCGAGCAGTACTTC. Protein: CASSLGAGGAPEQYF.

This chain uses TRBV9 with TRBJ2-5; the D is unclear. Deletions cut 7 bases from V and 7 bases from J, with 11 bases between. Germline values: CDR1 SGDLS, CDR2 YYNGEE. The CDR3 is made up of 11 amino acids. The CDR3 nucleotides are TGTGCCAGCGGGCCGGGTGGGACCCAGTACTTC. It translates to CASGPGGTQYF. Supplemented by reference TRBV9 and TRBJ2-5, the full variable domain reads DSGVTQTPKHLITATGQRVTLRCSPRSGDLSVYWYQQSLDQGLQFLIQYYNGEERAKGNILERFSAQQFPDLHSELNLSSLELGDSALYFCASGPGGTQYFGPGTRLLVL.

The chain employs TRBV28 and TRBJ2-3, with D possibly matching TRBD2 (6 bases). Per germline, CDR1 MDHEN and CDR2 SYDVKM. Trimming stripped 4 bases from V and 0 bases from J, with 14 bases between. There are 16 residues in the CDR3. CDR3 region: CASSSSGLTSTDTQYF. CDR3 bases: TGTGCCAGCAGTTCAAGCGGACTAACTAGCACAGATACGCAGTATTTT.

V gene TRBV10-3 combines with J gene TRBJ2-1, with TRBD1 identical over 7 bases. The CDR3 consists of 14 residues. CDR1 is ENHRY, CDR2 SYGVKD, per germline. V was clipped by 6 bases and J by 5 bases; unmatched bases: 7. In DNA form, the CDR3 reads TGTGCCATCAGGCACGGGACAGAGAACAATGAGCAGTTCTTC. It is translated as CAIRHGTENNEQFF.

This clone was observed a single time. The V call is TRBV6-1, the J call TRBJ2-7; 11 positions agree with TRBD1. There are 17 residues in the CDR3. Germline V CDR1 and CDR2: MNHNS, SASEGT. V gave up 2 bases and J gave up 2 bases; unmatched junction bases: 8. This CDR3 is CASSEFGTGGPTYEQYF. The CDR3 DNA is TGTGCCAGCAGTGAATTCGGGACAGGGGGACCAACCTACGAGCAGTACTTC.